The 21 T cell receptor beta chains given below trace back to one sample, sequenced in a study of blood T cell repertoires in COVID-19. The table came from immunoSEQ multiplex PCR; TCRdb's copy has only in-frame clones and leaves some out. The data hold approximately 270,000 clones, with almost 90% observed a single time. The sequenced sample was peripheral blood. Every receptor here comes from a man older than 75 with acute or convalescent COVID-19.

The J gene is TRBJ2-5, the V gene TRBV2; 10 bases fit TRBD1. V lost 3 bases to trimming and J lost 5 bases; unmatched junction nucleotides: 9. This CDR3 is built from 16 residues. CDR1 and CDR2 from the germline V gene are SNHLY and FYNNEI. The DNA for the CDR3 is TGTGCCAGCAGTGATTACGGGACAGGGGTAGGGGAGACCCAGTACTTC. It encodes CASSDYGTGVGETQYF.

The gene calls are TRBV3-1 (or the pseudogene TRBV3-2) and TRBJ1-6; D remains unclear. V lost 1 base and J 11 bases, leaving 6 bases between the germline ends. Germline V gene sequence: CDR1 LGHDT, CDR2 YNNKEL (reference sequence). This CDR3 is 12 amino acids long. The CDR3 sequence: CASSQGRAPLHF. CDR3 nucleotides: TGTGCCAGCAGCCAAGGGAGAGCACCCCTCCACTTT.

The chain recombines TRBV5-1 with TRBJ2-1; 7 bases are a match to TRBD2. CDR3 length: 15 residues. The germline CDR1 and CDR2 sequences are SGHRS and YFSETQ. V shed 2 bases, J shed 0 bases, and the junction held 2 bases outside the gene matches. The CDR3 DNA reads as TGCGCCAGCAGCTTACTAGCGAACTCCTACAATGAGCAGTTCTTC. Its translation is CASSLLANSYNEQFF.

V is TRBV29-1 and J is TRBJ2-7, with D maybe TRBD2 (6 bases). Germline-derived CDR1 and CDR2 are SQVTM and ANQGSEA. The CDR3 is 14 amino acids. V dropped 6 bases and J dropped 3 bases, with 18 bases sitting between them. The CDR3 region is CSVSQGGVDYEQYF. CDR3 sequence (DNA): TGCAGCGTGAGCCAAGGAGGGGTTGACTACGAGCAGTACTTC.

The J gene is TRBJ1-6, the V gene TRBV9, with 7 bases that match TRBD1. The V gene's germline CDR1 is SGDLS and CDR2 YYNGEE. V gave up 4 bases and J gave up 1 base; unmatched junction bases: 2. The CDR3 length is 15 residues. CDR3 bases: TGTGCCAGCAGCAGACAGGGATCCTATAATTCACCCCTCCACTTT. Protein product: CASSRQGSYNSPLHF.

The chain links TRBV9 to TRBJ2-1; possibly TRBD1 for D (6 bases). V lost 4 bases to trimming and J lost 3 bases, with 14 bases between them. The CDR3 runs 15 residues. CDR1 SGDLS and CDR2 YYNGEE come from the germline V gene. The chain's CDR3 is CASSTRPDSYNEQFF. In nucleotides, the CDR3 is TGTGCCAGCAGCACCCGCCCGGACAGCTACAATGAGCAGTTCTTC.

Notes on this clone: In the same sample, other DNA sequences code for this CDR3. This chain joins TRBV27 and TRBJ1-1; D perhaps matches TRBD1 (6 bases). Germline-derived CDR1 and CDR2 are MNHEY and SMNVEV (reference sequence). Trimming stripped 3 bases from V and 1 base from J, with 9 bases between. This CDR3 comprises 14 residues. The CDR3 DNA is TGTGCCAGCAGTTTCAACAGGGAGAACACTGAAGCTTTCTTT. It codes for CASSFNRENTEAFF.

This clone was seen a handful of times. The gene calls are TRBV7-6 and TRBJ1-1; 12 bases line up with TRBD1. This CDR3 has 17 residues. Germline V gives CDR1 SGHVS, CDR2 FNYEAQ. V was clipped by 1 base and J by 1 base; unmatched bases: 4. The CDR3 DNA is TGTGCCAGCAGCTTAGGGAGGGACAGGGGGCCGAACACTGAAGCTTTCTTT. It encodes CASSLGRDRGPNTEAFF.

The genes are TRBV19 and TRBJ2-3; D gene uncertain. Germline V gene lookup returns CDR1 LNHDA and CDR2 SQIVND (reference sequence). The ends were cut back, 5 bases at V and 2 bases at J, with 11 bases in the middle. This CDR3 is built from 14 residues. CDR3 coding DNA: TGTGCCAGTAGTCCTAGTCTAGTCACAGATACGCAGTATTTT. Residues: CASSPSLVTDTQYF. The full variable domain, rest sourced from reference TRBV19 and TRBJ2-3, is DGGITQSPKYLFRKEGQNVTLSCEQNLNHDAMYWYRQDPGQGLRLIYYSQIVNDFQKGDIAEGYSVSREKKESFPLTVTSAQKNPTAFYLCASSPSLVTDTQYFGPGTRLTVL.

The V and J genes are TRBV6-5 and TRBJ1-2, with 8 positions matching TRBD1. The CDR3 has 13 residues. CDR1 is MNHEY, CDR2 SVGAGI, per germline. The V and J ends lost 4 bases and 9 bases, in that order; junction bases with no gene match: 7. The CDR3 nucleotides are TGTGCCAGCAGTTCCCCGGACAGGGTGAGCTACACCTTC. It specifies CASSSPDRVSYTF.

V and J are TRBV19 and TRBJ1-1; D may be TRBD1 (6 bases). The V gene's germline CDR1 is LNHDA and CDR2 SQIVND (reference sequence). This CDR3 region has 14 residues. Trimming cost V 3 bases and J 1 base, with 9 bases left between them. The CDR3: CASSIVQGNTEAFF. The CDR3 DNA reads TGTGCCAGTAGTATCGTACAGGGGAACACTGAAGCTTTCTTT.

The chain couples TRBV27 to TRBJ1-5; a possible D gene is TRBD1 (5 bases). From germline, CDR1 is MNHEY and CDR2 SMNVEV (reference sequence). CDR3 size: 15 residues. V lost 5 bases and J lost 4, with 15 bases in between. The CDR3 nucleotides are TGTGCCAGCAGTCCCCTTGGGGGGAGGAATCAGCCCCAGCATTTT. Amino acid sequence: CASSPLGGRNQPQHF.

A few counts support this clone. The chain combines TRBV29-1 with TRBJ1-4, with TRBD1 matching 11 bases. The CDR3 contains 15 residues. The V segment lost 2 bases and the J segment 6 bases; nucleotides outside the gene matches: 5. Germline V gene lookup returns CDR1 SQVTM and CDR2 ANQGSEA. This CDR3 reads CSVETGQGGDEKLFF. The CDR3 nucleotides are TGCAGCGTTGAAACGGGACAGGGGGGGGATGAAAAACTGTTTTTT.

DNA for the CDR3: TGTGCCAGCAGTTTCTCCGGGACAGGGAACGACGAGCAGTACTTC. Protein: CASSFSGTGNDEQYF. The gene calls are TRBV6-6 and TRBJ2-7; 9 bases fit TRBD1. This CDR3 contains 15 residues. Per germline, CDR1 MNHNY and CDR2 SVGAGI (reference sequence). Losses at the gene ends were 4 bases for V and 5 bases for J; bases not matched to a gene: 9.

The chain links TRBV4-1 to TRBJ1-2; no definite D call. The V end was cut by 1 base, the J end by 5 bases, with 14 bases between. This CDR3 is 15 amino acids long. CDR1 and CDR2 from the germline V gene are MGHRA and YSYEKL. In DNA form, the CDR3 reads TGCGCCAGCAGCCAAGTTGGGCAGGCATCTTATGGCTACACCTTC. Its translation: CASSQVGQASYGYTF.

This chain connects TRBV6-6 to TRBJ2-3; 14 nucleotides align to TRBD2. The length of the CDR3 is 13 residues. V dropped 10 bases and J dropped 7; count of bases not matched to a gene: 4. From germline, CDR1 is MNHNY and CDR2 SVGAGI (reference sequence). In nucleotides, the CDR3 is TGTGCCACCGGACTAGCGGGGGGATATACGCAGTATTTT. Translated, it gives CATGLAGGYTQYF.

This clone appeared a single time. V is TRBV3-1 (or the pseudogene TRBV3-2) and J is TRBJ1-4, with D hard to call. This CDR3 has 15 amino acids. V was trimmed by 0 bases and J by 3 bases, leaving 8 bases between them. Per germline, CDR1 LGHDT and CDR2 YNNKEL (reference sequence). CDR3 sequence reads: CASSQDALANEKLFF. The CDR3 DNA follows: TGTGCCAGCAGCCAAGATGCCCTAGCTAATGAAAAACTGTTTTTT.

The CDR3 DNA sequence: TGTGCCAGCAGTTTAGGCCACACTGAAGCTTTCTTT. It yields the protein CASSLGHTEAFF. V gene TRBV28 combines with J gene TRBJ1-1; D gene unclear. Trimming took 2 bases from V and 3 from J, leaving 4 bases between them. The CDR3 is 12 amino acids. Germline lookup yields CDR1 MDHEN and CDR2 SYDVKM.

The chain is built from TRBV7-9 and TRBJ2-3; TRBD2 aligns across 7 bases. The V gene end was trimmed by 5 bases and the J gene end by 1 base; junction bases not matched to a gene: 12. This CDR3 is built from 17 residues. CDR1 is SEHNR, CDR2 FQNEAQ, per germline (reference sequence). In DNA, the CDR3 is TGTGCCAGCAGCGGACTGGAGTTAAGCGGGGGCACAGATACGCAGTATTTT. Translation gives CASSGLELSGGTDTQYF.

Note on this clone: Other nucleotide sequences in the sample specify the same CDR3. This sequence joins TRBV7-2 and TRBJ1-5; 9 bases match TRBD1. Germline V gene lookup returns CDR1 SGHTA and CDR2 FQGNSA. V lost 5 bases to trimming and J lost 4 bases; unmatched junction nucleotides: 3. This CDR3 spans 14 amino acids. The CDR3 DNA sequence: TGTGCCAGCAGCCCGGACAGGGGAAATCAGCCCCAGCATTTT. It yields the protein CASSPDRGNQPQHF.

This chain connects TRBV6-4 to TRBJ2-3; D is possibly TRBD2 (5 bases). Trimming pared 0 bases from V and 2 bases from J, leaving 9 bases between. The CDR3 is made up of 15 amino acids. CDR1 and CDR2 from the germline V gene are MRHNA and SNTAGT. CDR3 nucleotides: TGTGCCAGCAGTGACTCGAACCTAGCCACAGATACGCAGTATTTT. It translates to CASSDSNLATDTQYF.